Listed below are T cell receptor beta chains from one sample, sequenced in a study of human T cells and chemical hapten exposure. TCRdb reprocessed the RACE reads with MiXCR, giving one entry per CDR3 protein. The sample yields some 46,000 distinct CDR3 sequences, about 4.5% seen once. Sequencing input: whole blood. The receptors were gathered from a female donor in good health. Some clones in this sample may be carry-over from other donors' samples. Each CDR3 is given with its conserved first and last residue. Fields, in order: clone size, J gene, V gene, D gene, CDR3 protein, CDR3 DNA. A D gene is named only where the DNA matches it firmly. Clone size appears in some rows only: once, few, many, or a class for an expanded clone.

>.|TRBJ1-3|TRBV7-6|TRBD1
CASSPRQGIGNTIYF
TGTGCCAGCAGCCCCCGACAGGGGATAGGAAACACCATATATTTT
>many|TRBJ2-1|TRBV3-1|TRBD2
CASSPGGAYRAQFF
TGTGCCAGCAGCCCGGGGGGGGCCTACAGGGCGCAGTTCTTC
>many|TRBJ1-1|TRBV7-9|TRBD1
CATYQDRGLLAFF
TGTGCCACCTATCAGGACAGGGGGCTTCTAGCTTTCTTT
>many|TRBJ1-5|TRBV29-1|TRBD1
CSVAGDSNNQPQHF
TGCAGCGTCGCCGGGGACAGTAACAATCAGCCCCAGCATTTT
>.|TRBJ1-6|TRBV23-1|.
CASTLGTHRDRSYNSPLHF
TGCGCCAGCACTCTCGGGACTCATCGGGATAGGTCCTATAATTCACCCCTCCACTTT
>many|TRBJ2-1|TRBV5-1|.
CASSLEYRPTYNEQFF
TGCGCCAGCAGCTTGGAGTACAGACCTACCTACAATGAGCAGTTCTTC
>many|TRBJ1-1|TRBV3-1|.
CASSRDTEAFF
TGTGCCAGCAGCCGCGACACTGAAGCTTTCTTT
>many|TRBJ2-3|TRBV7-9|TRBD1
CASSLQTGRADTQYF
TGTGCCAGCAGCCTCCAGACAGGGCGGGCCGATACGCAGTATTTT
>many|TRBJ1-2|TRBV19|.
CASSITVRDYGYTF
TGTGCCAGTAGTATAACGGTGCGGGACTATGGCTACACCTTC
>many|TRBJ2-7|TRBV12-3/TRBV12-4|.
CASSTGPTRSYEQYF
TGTGCCAGCAGTACCGGGCCTACTAGATCCTACGAGCAGTACTTC
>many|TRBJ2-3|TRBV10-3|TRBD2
CAIATSGSTDTQYF
TGTGCCATAGCGACTAGCGGGAGCACAGATACGCAGTATTTT
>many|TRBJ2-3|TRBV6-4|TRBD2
CASSGLAGAHTDTQYF
TGTGCCAGCAGTGGACTAGCGGGGGCTCACACAGATACGCAGTATTTT
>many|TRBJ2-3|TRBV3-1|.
CASSYLGDTQYF
TGTGCCAGCAGTTATCTAGGGGATACGCAGTATTTT
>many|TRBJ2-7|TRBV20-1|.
CSARGPGSLAYEQYF
TGCAGTGCTAGAGGGCCCGGGAGTCTAGCCTACGAGCAGTACTTC
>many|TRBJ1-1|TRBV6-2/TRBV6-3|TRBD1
CASSRTGATEAFF
TGTGCCAGCAGCAGGACAGGGGCCACTGAAGCTTTCTTT
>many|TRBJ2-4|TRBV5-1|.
CASSLQGGGNIQYF
TGCGCCAGCAGCTTACAGGGAGGGGGAAACATTCAGTACTTC
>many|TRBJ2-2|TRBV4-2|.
CASSQDFGGDMIRELFF
TGTGCCAGCAGCCAAGATTTTGGCGGGGATATGATTCGGGAGCTGTTTTTT
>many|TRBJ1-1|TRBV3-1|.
CASSHEPVGETEAFF
TGTGCCAGCAGCCACGAGCCGGTAGGGGAGACTGAAGCTTTCTTT
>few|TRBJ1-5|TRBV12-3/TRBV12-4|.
CASSWGTWGQPQHF
TGTGCCAGCAGTTGGGGAACCTGGGGTCAGCCCCAGCATTTT
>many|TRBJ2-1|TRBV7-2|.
CASSPVMRPNEQFF
TGTGCCAGCAGCCCAGTTATGAGACCCAATGAGCAGTTCTTC
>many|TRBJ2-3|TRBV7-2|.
CASSQSRGTDTQYF
TGTGCCAGCAGCCAGTCGCGCGGCACAGATACGCAGTATTTT
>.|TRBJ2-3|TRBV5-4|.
CASSLGQGGTDTQYF
TGTGCCAGCAGCTTGGGGCAGGGCGGGACAGATACGCAGTATTTT
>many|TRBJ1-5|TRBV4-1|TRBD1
CASSQELRGQGWPNQPQHF
TGCGCCAGCAGCCAAGAGTTGAGGGGGCAGGGTTGGCCAAATCAGCCCCAGCATTTT
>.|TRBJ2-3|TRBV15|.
CATNRLGVSTYTDTQYF
TGTGCCACCAACCGCCTGGGGGTCTCCACTTACACAGATACGCAGTATTTT
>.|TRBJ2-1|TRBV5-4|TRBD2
CASSLVAGGPYNEQFF
TGTGCCAGCAGCTTGGTAGCGGGGGGGCCCTACAATGAGCAGTTCTTC
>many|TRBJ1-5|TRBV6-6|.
CASSSGNNQPQHF
TGTGCCAGCAGTTCTGGAAACAATCAGCCCCAGCATTTT
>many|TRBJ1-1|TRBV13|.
CASKLQENTEAFF
TGTGCCAGCAAACTTCAGGAGAACACTGAAGCTTTCTTT
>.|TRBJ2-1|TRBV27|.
CASSPPDHRNNEQFF
TGTGCCAGCAGTCCTCCCGATCACCGGAACAATGAGCAGTTCTTC
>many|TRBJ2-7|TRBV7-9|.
CASSLGSRSYEQYF
TGTGCCAGCAGCTTAGGGTCTCGGTCCTACGAGCAGTACTTC
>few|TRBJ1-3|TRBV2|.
CASSEVYGFWSPGNTIYF
TGTGCCAGCAGTGAAGTCTATGGCTTTTGGTCCCCTGGAAACACCATATATTTT
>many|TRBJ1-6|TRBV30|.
CAWSVRQDNSPLHF
TGTGCCTGGAGTGTTCGGCAAGATAATTCACCCCTCCACTTT
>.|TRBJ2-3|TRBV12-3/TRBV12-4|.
CASSLDGGIDTQYF
TGTGCCAGCAGTTTAGACGGGGGTATAGATACGCAGTATTTT
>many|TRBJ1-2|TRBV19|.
CASSLAPAYGGYTF
TGTGCCAGTTCGCTCGCCCCGGCCTATGGAGGCTACACCTTC
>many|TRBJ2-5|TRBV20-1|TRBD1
CSARQGALETQYF
TGCAGTGCCAGACAGGGGGCTCTGGAGACCCAGTACTTC
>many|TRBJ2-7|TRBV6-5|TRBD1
CASSPSGTATYEQYF
TGTGCCAGCAGCCCGTCCGGGACAGCAACCTACGAGCAGTACTTC
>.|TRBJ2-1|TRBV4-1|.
CASSQVNLVSYNEQFF
TGCGCCAGCAGCCAAGTAAATCTCGTGAGTTACAATGAGCAGTTCTTC
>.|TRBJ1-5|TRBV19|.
CASSIRENNQPQHF
TGTGCCAGTAGTATCCGGGAGAACAATCAGCCCCAGCATTTT
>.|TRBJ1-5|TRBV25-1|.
CASSPTEGVEGNSNQPQHF
TGTGCCAGCAGTCCTACCGAGGGGGTGGAAGGGAATAGCAATCAGCCCCAGCATTTT
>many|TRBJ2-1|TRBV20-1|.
CSASLAPGAYNEQFF
TGCAGTGCTTCCTTAGCCCCGGGGGCTTACAATGAGCAGTTCTTC
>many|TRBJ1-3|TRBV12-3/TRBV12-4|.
CASSLASSSRGHGNTIYF
TGTGCCAGCAGTTTAGCCTCCTCGTCCAGGGGCCATGGAAACACCATATATTTT
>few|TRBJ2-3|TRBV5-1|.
CASKLLGGGPDTQYF
TGCGCCAGCAAATTGTTAGGGGGGGGCCCAGATACGCAGTATTTT